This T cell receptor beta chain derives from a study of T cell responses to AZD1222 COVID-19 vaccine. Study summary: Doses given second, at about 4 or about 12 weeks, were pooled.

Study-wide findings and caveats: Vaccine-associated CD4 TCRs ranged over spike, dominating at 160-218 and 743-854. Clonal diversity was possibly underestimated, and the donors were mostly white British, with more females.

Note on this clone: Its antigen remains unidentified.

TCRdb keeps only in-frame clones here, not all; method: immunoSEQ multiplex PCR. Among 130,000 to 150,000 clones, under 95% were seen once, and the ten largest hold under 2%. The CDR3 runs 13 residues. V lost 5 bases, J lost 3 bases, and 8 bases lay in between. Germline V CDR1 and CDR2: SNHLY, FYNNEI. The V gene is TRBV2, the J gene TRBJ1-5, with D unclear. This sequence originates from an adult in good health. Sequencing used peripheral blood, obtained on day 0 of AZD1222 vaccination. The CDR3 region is CASSLLVNQPQHF. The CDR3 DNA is TGTGCCAGCAGTTTGCTAGTCAATCAGCCCCAGCATTTT.